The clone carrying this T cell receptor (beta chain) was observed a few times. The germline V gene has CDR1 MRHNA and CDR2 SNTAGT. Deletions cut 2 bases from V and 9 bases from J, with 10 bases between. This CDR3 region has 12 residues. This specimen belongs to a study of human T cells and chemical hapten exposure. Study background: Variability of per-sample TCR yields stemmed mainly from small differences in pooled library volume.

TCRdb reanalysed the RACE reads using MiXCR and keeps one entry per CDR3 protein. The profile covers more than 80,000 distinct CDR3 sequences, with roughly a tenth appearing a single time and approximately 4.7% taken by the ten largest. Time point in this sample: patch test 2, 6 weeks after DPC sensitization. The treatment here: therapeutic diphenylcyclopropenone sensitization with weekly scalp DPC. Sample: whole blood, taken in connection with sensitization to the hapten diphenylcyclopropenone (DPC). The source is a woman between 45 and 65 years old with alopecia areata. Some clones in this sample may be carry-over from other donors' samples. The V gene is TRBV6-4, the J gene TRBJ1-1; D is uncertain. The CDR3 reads CASSDRGLKAFF. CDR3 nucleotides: TGTGCCAGCAGTGACCGTGGGCTGAAAGCTTTCTTT.